Listed below are T cell receptor beta chains from one sample, sequenced in a study of patients and donors after allogeneic stem cell transplantation. TCRdb re-derived calls from the RT-PCR reads in MiXCR, one entry per CDR3 protein. The repertoire includes approximately 21,000 distinct CDR3 sequences, 25% to 35% of them detected once, and around 47% sits in the top ten. The sample consisted of blood, either unsorted or a sorted T cell fraction (not recorded which). These receptors were collected from a human donor who was either an allogeneic HSCT recipient or a stem cell or donor lymphocyte infusion donor (not recorded which). It is not recorded whose cells these are; they may come from a transplant donor. The CDR3 runs from the conserved cysteine through the conserved F or W. The order of the fields is D gene, J gene, V gene, clone size, CDR3 DNA, CDR3 protein. D genes are given only for firm matches. The size of a clone is reported for some rows only, either as once, few or many, or as a class for expanded clones.

D gene: -
J gene: TRBJ1-6
V gene: TRBV5-5
clone size: -
CDR3 DNA: TGTGCCAGCAGCAAACAGGGACTTCCCCTCCACTTT
CDR3 protein: CASSKQGLPLHF

D gene: -
J gene: TRBJ1-5
V gene: TRBV5-1
clone size: -
CDR3 DNA: TGCGCCAGCAGCCCTGGACATACAGGGTTCAATCAGCCCCAGCATTTT
CDR3 protein: CASSPGHTGFNQPQHF

D gene: -
J gene: TRBJ2-1
V gene: TRBV10-3
clone size: -
CDR3 DNA: TGTGCCATCAGTGAGTCTTACGTGGGTGAGCAGTTCTTC
CDR3 protein: CAISESYVGEQFF

D gene: -
J gene: TRBJ2-3
V gene: TRBV20-1
clone size: -
CDR3 DNA: TGCAGTGCTAGAGTTGTCGTCACAGATACGCAGTATTTT
CDR3 protein: CSARVVVTDTQYF

D gene: -
J gene: TRBJ2-3
V gene: TRBV5-1
clone size: -
CDR3 DNA: TGCGCCAGCCGAGGAAGCGGTGGAGATACGCAGTATTTT
CDR3 protein: CASRGSGGDTQYF

D gene: -
J gene: TRBJ1-3
V gene: TRBV7-2
clone size: -
CDR3 DNA: TGTGCCAGCAGCTCGGGACCGTCTGTGGGCACCATATATTTT
CDR3 protein: CASSSGPSVGTIYF

D gene: -
J gene: TRBJ2-7
V gene: TRBV15
clone size: -
CDR3 DNA: TGTGCCACCAGCAGGTTGGAGGGACATCCGCGCGAGCAGTACTTC
CDR3 protein: CATSRLEGHPREQYF

D gene: -
J gene: TRBJ1-2
V gene: TRBV7-9
clone size: -
CDR3 DNA: TGTGCCAGCACCCCTTTTGGTGGCTACACCTTC
CDR3 protein: CASTPFGGYTF

D gene: TRBD1
J gene: TRBJ1-2
V gene: TRBV29-1
clone size: -
CDR3 DNA: TGCAGCGTTGAAAAGACAGGGAGCGACTATGGCTACACCTTC
CDR3 protein: CSVEKTGSDYGYTF

D gene: -
J gene: TRBJ1-4
V gene: TRBV4-3
clone size: few
CDR3 DNA: TGCGCCAGCAGCGGGACCCGGACAACTAATGAAAAACTGTTTTTT
CDR3 protein: CASSGTRTTNEKLFF

D gene: TRBD1
J gene: TRBJ1-2
V gene: TRBV10-3
clone size: medium-sized
CDR3 DNA: TGTGCCATCAGGCAAGACAGGGAGGGAGGCTACACCTTC
CDR3 protein: CAIRQDREGGYTF